One and the same sample provided the 17 T cell receptor beta chains below, sequenced in a study of CD8 T cell repertoires and HIV-1 epitope variants. Repertoires were generated with immunoSEQ multiplex PCR, while TCRdb's copy carries only in-frame clones and drops some. This sample yields over 5,000 clones, of which around 66% are seen a single time; over 40% belongs to the top ten. These TCRs' antigens remain unknown. Sample: cultured CD8+ T cells derived from PBMCs. The receptor source for this set is a male donor with HIV.

The V call is TRBV28, the J call TRBJ2-1; D might be TRBD2 (6 bases). CDR3 size: 14 residues. The germline V gene has CDR1 MDHEN and CDR2 SYDVKM. Trimming pared 2 bases from V and 4 bases from J, leaving 9 bases between. CDR3 nucleotide sequence: TGTGCCAGCAGTTTAACTAGCTTGTACAATGAGCAGTTCTTC. It translates to CASSLTSLYNEQFF.

This chain connects TRBV5-1 to TRBJ2-5; D may be TRBD1 (5 bases). V shed 0 bases and J shed 7 bases, with 10 bases lying between them. The germline V gene encodes CDR1 SGHRS and CDR2 YFSETQ. The CDR3 is 13 residues long. The CDR3 bases are TGCGCCAGCAGCTTGGAGGGGCAGGGGACCCAGTACTTC. Protein: CASSLEGQGTQYF.

The rearrangement links TRBV27 to TRBJ1-5, with a tentative D call TRBD1 (5 bases). The V gene's germline CDR1 is MNHEY and CDR2 SMNVEV (reference sequence). This CDR3 region has 14 residues. With 6 bases removed from V and 3 bases from J, the gap between germline ends came to 12 bases. The CDR3 here is CASSLQGFNQPQHF. The CDR3 bases are TGTGCCAGCAGCCTCCAGGGTTTCAATCAGCCCCAGCATTTT.

This chain links TRBV9 with TRBJ2-6; TRBD1 agrees at 8 bases. The CDR3 spans 17 residues. Germline trimming cut 4 bases from V and 0 bases from J; bases unmatched to any gene: 6. From germline, CDR1 is SGDLS and CDR2 YYNGEE. CDR3 nucleotides: TGTGCCAGCAGCATAGGACAGGGAATCTCTGGGGCCAACGTCCTGACTTTC. Translated: CASSIGQGISGANVLTF.

The chain has TRBV4-3 and TRBJ2-7, with D possibly TRBD2 on 6 matching bases. The CDR3 is made up of 16 amino acids. The germline V and J ends were trimmed by 0 bases and 3 bases, with 15 bases remaining between them. Germline V gene sequence: CDR1 LGHNA, CDR2 YSLEER. Here the CDR3 DNA reads TGCGCCAGCAGCCAAGACACTAGCAGTGTATACTACGAGCAGTACTTC. Protein product: CASSQDTSSVYYEQYF.

This clone was counted only a few times. The V and J genes are TRBV19 and TRBJ1-3; D not certain. In germline, CDR1 is LNHDA, CDR2 SQIVND (reference sequence). V was cut by 6 bases and J by 0 bases, with 12 bases left in between. This CDR3 comprises 15 residues. CDR3 sequence (DNA): TGTGCCAGTAGCCTCGACGGCGACTCTGGAAACACCATATATTTT. Translation gives CASSLDGDSGNTIYF.

The CDR3 nucleotides read TGTGCCAGCAGCTACGACAGGGAACGAACTGATACGCAGTATTTT. Residues: CASSYDRERTDTQYF. The gene calls are TRBV5-6 and TRBJ2-3; 7 bases align to TRBD1. Trimming cost V 3 bases and J 6 bases; bases outside gene matches: 10. The CDR3 is 15 amino acids. Per the germline V gene, CDR1 is SGHDT and CDR2 is YYEEEE.

This chain joins TRBV29-1 and TRBJ2-1, with D unresolved. The V gene's germline CDR1 is SQVTM and CDR2 ANQGSEA. Trimming took 0 bases from V and 2 from J, leaving 8 bases between them. The CDR3 is 14 residues long. CDR3 nucleotides: TGCAGCGTTGAAGATCAGGAAACCTACAATGAGCAGTTCTTC. This sequence encodes CSVEDQETYNEQFF.

CDR3 residues: CAWSGRGLNTGELFF. CDR3 coding DNA: TGTGCCTGGAGTGGCAGGGGGCTGAACACCGGGGAGCTGTTTTTT. The chain carries TRBV30 and TRBJ2-2; 8 bases agree with TRBD1. Germline values: CDR1 GTSNPN, CDR2 SVGIG (reference sequence). Trimming removed 1 base from V and 1 base from J; junction bases left unmatched: 2. This CDR3 comprises 15 residues. Looking up the rest from reference TRBV30 and TRBJ2-2 gives the full variable domain: SQTIHQWPATLVQPVGSPLSLECTVEGTSNPNLYWYRQAAGRGLQLLFYSVGIGQISSEVPQNLSASRPQDRQFILSSKKLLLSDSGFYLCAWSGRGLNTGELFFGEGSRLTVL.

The chain joins TRBV2 to TRBJ2-3; the D is unclear. The CDR3 consists of 15 residues. V lost 2 bases, J lost 4 bases, and 13 bases lay in between. Germline CDR1 and CDR2: SNHLY and FYNNEI. In DNA form, the CDR3 reads TGTGCCAGCAGTGAAAGGGCTAGTGGGTCAGATACGCAGTATTTT. Translated, it gives CASSERASGSDTQYF.

J is TRBJ2-1 and V is TRBV9, with 9 bases that match TRBD1. The CDR3 loop spans 18 amino acids. CDR1 is SGDLS, CDR2 YYNGEE, per germline. V lost 0 bases and J lost 4; bases outside the gene matches: 11. The CDR3 sequence is CASSVVGGGQGSYNEQFF. DNA of the CDR3: TGTGCCAGCAGCGTAGTAGGTGGGGGACAGGGATCTTACAATGAGCAGTTCTTC. Filled out from reference TRBV9 and TRBJ2-1, the complete variable domain reads DSGVTQTPKHLITATGQRVTLRCSPRSGDLSVYWYQQSLDQGLQFLIQYYNGEERAKGNILERFSAQQFPDLHSELNLSSLELGDSALYFCASSVVGGGQGSYNEQFFGPGTRLTVL.

J is TRBJ2-1 and V is TRBV11-1; 14 bases line up with TRBD2. This CDR3 region has 15 residues. Germline assignment: CDR1 SGHAT and CDR2 FQDESV (reference sequence). Unmatched junction bases numbered 2, after V lost 3 bases and J lost 7 bases. The CDR3 region is CASSFGTSGSNEQFF. The CDR3 region has the DNA TGTGCCAGCAGCTTTGGGACTAGCGGGAGTAATGAGCAGTTCTTC.

This chain uses TRBV9 with TRBJ2-3, with no clear D. Per the germline V gene, CDR1 is SGDLS and CDR2 is YYNGEE. The germline V and J ends were trimmed by 0 bases and 3 bases, with 2 bases remaining between them. The length of the CDR3 is 12 residues. The CDR3 DNA reads as TGTGCCAGCAGCGTAGAAACAGATACGCAGTATTTT. It encodes CASSVETDTQYF.

V and J are TRBV23-1 and TRBJ2-6; D gene ambiguous. TRBV23-1 is designated an ORF whose function remains uncertain. The CDR3 spans 17 residues. V was shortened by 3 bases and J by 5 bases, with 17 bases between the two germline ends. The CDR3 sequence: CASSQLTQQSRANVLTF. CDR3 sequence (DNA): TGCGCCAGCAGTCAGCTCACGCAACAAAGTCGGGCCAACGTCCTGACTTTC.

This chain connects TRBV10-3 to TRBJ1-6, with D uncertain. CDR1 is ENHRY, CDR2 SYGVKD, per germline. This CDR3 comprises 16 residues. Trimming took off 0 bases at V and 3 bases at J, with 9 bases between the two ends. CDR3 coding DNA: TGTGCCATCAGTGAGTCGGCAGAGAACTATAATTCACCCCTCCACTTT. Translated, it gives CAISESAENYNSPLHF.

The rearrangement joins TRBV5-4 to TRBJ1-1; 12 bases agree with TRBD1. This CDR3 comprises 15 residues. V lost 1 base to trimming and J lost 4 bases; unmatched junction nucleotides: 2. CDR1 is SGHNT and CDR2 is YYREEE in the germline V gene (reference sequence). CDR3 amino acids: CASSLRDRGPTEAFF. CDR3 coding DNA: TGTGCCAGCAGCTTGAGGGACAGGGGGCCCACTGAAGCTTTCTTT.

The rearrangement uses TRBV28 and TRBJ2-1; 14 bases are a match to TRBD2. The CDR3 consists of 17 residues. CDR1 MDHEN and CDR2 SYDVKM come from the germline V gene. V lost 2 bases and J lost 9; bases outside the gene matches: 9. The CDR3, as DNA: TGTGCCAGCAGTTTAGTCGTCGGACTAGCGGGGGGTGGTGAGCAGTTCTTC. Amino acid sequence: CASSLVVGLAGGGEQFF.